This T cell receptor (beta chain) was obtained from a study of shared clonotypes between healthy human individuals. About the research overall: Each donor contributed plates that comprised three CD4 naive, three CD4 memory, two CD8 naive and one CD8 memory. Study observations and caveats: Rarefaction gave evidence that sorted-subset sequencing remained incomplete despite large depth. Clonotypes not shared had lower generation probabilities than those common to all four donors.

In the authors' methods: Owing to the provision of junction-only sequences devoid of quality scores by immunoSEQ, filtering differed. Repertoires were generated with immunoSEQ multiplex PCR, while TCRdb's copy carries only in-frame clones and drops some. V and J calls and clone size follow that table, whereas D and trimming were derived from the DNA. This table holds about 2.1 million clones, about 93% found once. Notes on this clone: Its antigen is unknown.

Cells designated naive CD8 were CD45RO-negative and were positively selected for CCR7, with terminally differentiated effector memory CD45RA+ cells excluded. This CDR3 has 14 residues. Looked up from germline, CDR1 is SGHVS and CDR2 is FQNEAQ. With V trimmed by 4 bases and J by 5 bases, 7 bases remained unmatched. The rearrangement joins TRBV7-8 to TRBJ2-7; 8 bases agree with TRBD1. Sample: naive CD8+ T cells from PBMCs. The TCR comes from a man between 18 and 29 years old in good health. Some clones in this sample may be carry-over from other donors' samples. In nucleotides, the CDR3 is TGTGCCAGCAGCTCGCGGGACAGGAGAAACGAGCAGTACTTC. Translated: CASSSRDRRNEQYF.